This TCR beta chain was sequenced during a study of OX40 agonist ivuxolimab in advanced cancers. Assay used: immunoSEQ multiplex PCR; TCRdb lists only in-frame clones, some missing. The data show 65,000 or so clones, 88% seen once. The germline CDR1 and CDR2 sequences are MNHEY and SVGAGI. Trimming left V 6 bases short and J 2 bases short, with 17 bases between. The CDR3 length is 15 residues. The material sequenced was CD4+ or CD8+ T cells sorted from blood, taken in a trial of the OX40 agonist ivuxolimab. This sequence originates from an adult with an advanced solid tumor such as melanoma, head and neck, liver or kidney cancer. The V call is TRBV6-5, the J call TRBJ2-7, with D tentatively TRBD2 (6 bases). The CDR3 sequence: CASRSLSGKTYEQYF. In DNA, the CDR3 is TGTGCCAGCAGAAGCCTTAGCGGTAAAACCTACGAGCAGTACTTC.